One T cell receptor beta chain is described in this entry. What it binds is not known. The sample belongs to a study of identical twins. Notes on the study in general: The study reached conclusions through statistical analysis that was cross-sectional, not following the same donors.

Template switching created a universal primer site, and the cDNA included unique molecular identifiers. In TCRdb, the 5' RACE reads were re-called with MiXCR into one record per CDR3 protein. Here the sample spans under 350,000 distinct CDR3 sequences, less than 9.5% being singletons. V gave up 2 bases and J gave up 2 bases, with 11 bases separating them. There are 15 residues in the CDR3. CDR1 is SGHTA, CDR2 FQGTGA, per germline. The same sample was also studied in work on yellow fever vaccine responses in identical twins. That source notes: As reported, the vaccine T cell response of twins seemed partly convergent and partly personalized.

This sequence was found in a woman aged 18-29 years in good health. The V gene is TRBV7-3, the J gene TRBJ2-3, with a possible D match to TRBD2 (5 bases). What was sequenced was CD8+ T cells sorted from blood. In DNA, the CDR3 is TGTGCCAGCAGCTTATACGGGGTCCTCACAGATACGCAGTATTTT. Protein product: CASSLYGVLTDTQYF.